Sequencing of this TCR beta chain was carried out in a study of T cells in pancreatic ductal adenocarcinoma (dated by TCRdb to between 2016 and 2019). General notes on the study: The work assessed suppressive cells as well as CD8+ T cells infiltrating resected pancreatic ductal adenocarcinoma, measuring their numbers, locations, and properties, in order to shed light on the adaptive T-cell response that occurs naturally. Overall study outcomes, separate from this receptor: Because tumors are enriched in CD45RO+ effector T cells rather than naive T cells, which biases toward lower diversity, comparisons of clonality between tumor and blood may be biased. Because inoperable disease is present at presentation in most pancreatic cancer patients, the resected cohort was biased toward the minority with early-stage disease. Compared with tumor samples, blood samples had more total productive templates and around 8-fold more unique clonotypes. There was no significant difference in T-cell clonality between tumor and blood, where mean clonality was about 0.11 for tumors and more than 0.07 for blood.

The immunoSEQ hsTCRB kit was used to amplify TCR beta CDR3 regions from genomic DNA. An Illumina HiSeq system was used to carry out high-throughput TRB CDR3 sequencing. On the study's bioinformatics: The immunoSEQ software was used to analyze sequencing reads, and nonproductive sequences containing premature stops or frame-shifts were removed. Clonality of the repertoire was calculated as one minus Shannon entropy normalized by log2 of the number of unique productive sequences. Drawn from immuneACCESS, this table holds only the in-frame rearrangements with V and J called that TCRdb kept. Clones are partly lost; checked studies trace under half to an unresolved V gene and leave the rest unexplained. V, J and clone size were drawn from that table, and D and trimming were deduced from the DNA. The sample table contains 11,000 or so clones; only one count was recorded for roughly 90% of them. Less than 20% of the sample is in the top ten clones.

The selected pancreatic ductal adenocarcinoma patients had received surgery without neoadjuvant therapy. Peripheral blood was collected in heparin tubes, and PBMCs were isolated by histopaque density gradient and cryopreserved in around 9% DMSO. Using the DNeasy Blood and Tissue Kit with Proteinase K and RNase treatment, genomic DNA was extracted from six or seven PBMC and nine or ten flash-frozen tumor specimens. As for this clone: The antigen it recognizes is unknown. Qualities for individual bases were not recorded, and no much larger clone is one base off.

The CDR3 covers 15 residues, taking in both the cysteine and the phenylalanine. Of the read, only the CDR3 DNA is kept; its 45 bases are in frame from base 1. CDR1 and CDR2 are read off the germline V gene as MGHRA and YSYEKL. A distance of 12 bases separates the germline ends of V and J, which lose 1 base and 3 bases respectively. The sequence joins TRBV4-1 to TRBJ1-1; TRBD1 is possibly the D segment (6 matching bases). The source of this sequence is a human donor with pancreatic ductal adenocarcinoma. Sequences were obtained from PBMCs. The CDR3 protein is CASSQVLRGDTEAFF. The DNA is as follows: TGCGCCAGCAGCCAAGTATTAAGGGGGGACACTGAAGCTTTCTTT.